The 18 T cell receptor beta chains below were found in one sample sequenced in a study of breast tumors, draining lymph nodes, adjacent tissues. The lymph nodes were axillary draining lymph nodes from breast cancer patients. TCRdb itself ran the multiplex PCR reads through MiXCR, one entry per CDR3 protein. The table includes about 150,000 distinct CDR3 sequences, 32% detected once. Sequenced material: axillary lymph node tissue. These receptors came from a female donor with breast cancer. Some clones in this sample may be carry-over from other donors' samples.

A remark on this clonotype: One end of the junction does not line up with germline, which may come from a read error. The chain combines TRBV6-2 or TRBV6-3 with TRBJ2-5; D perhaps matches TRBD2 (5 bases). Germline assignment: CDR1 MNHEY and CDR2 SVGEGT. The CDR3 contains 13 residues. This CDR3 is CASSYRGWETEYF. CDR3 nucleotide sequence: TGTGCCAGCAGTTACCGGGGTTGGGAGACCGAGTACTTC.

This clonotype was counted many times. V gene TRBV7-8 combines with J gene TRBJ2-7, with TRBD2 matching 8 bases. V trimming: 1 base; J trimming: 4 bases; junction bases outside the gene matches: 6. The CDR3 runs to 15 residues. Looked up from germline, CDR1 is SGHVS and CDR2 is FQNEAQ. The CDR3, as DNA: TGTGCCAGCAGCTTAGTTAGCGGGGAGATTTACGAGCAGTACGTC. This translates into CASSLVSGEIYEQYV.

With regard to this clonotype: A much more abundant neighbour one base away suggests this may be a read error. The CDR3 nucleotides are TGCAGTGATGCGGGAGGCGCTGAAGCTTGCTTT. It encodes CSDAGGAEACF. V usage is TRBV20-1 and J usage is TRBJ1-1, with D unresolved. Germline V CDR1 and CDR2: DFQATT, SNEGSKA (reference sequence). The CDR3 extends over 11 amino acids.

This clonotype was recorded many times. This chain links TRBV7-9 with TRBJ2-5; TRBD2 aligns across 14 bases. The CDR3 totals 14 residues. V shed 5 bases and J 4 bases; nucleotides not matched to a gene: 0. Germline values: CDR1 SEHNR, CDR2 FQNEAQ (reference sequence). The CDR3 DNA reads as TGTGCCAGCAGCGGACTAGCGGGGGGAGAGACCCAGTACTTC. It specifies CASSGLAGGETQYF.

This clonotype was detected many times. DNA of the CDR3: TGTGCCAGCAGTCCCTCCTCGCCTGGTACGCAGTATTTT. Protein: CASSPSSPGTQYF. The chain is built from TRBV6-1 and TRBJ2-3; D call uncertain. CDR1 and CDR2 from the germline V gene are MNHNS and SASEGT. V lost 5 bases to trimming and J lost 8 bases, with 14 bases between them. This CDR3 is built from 13 residues.

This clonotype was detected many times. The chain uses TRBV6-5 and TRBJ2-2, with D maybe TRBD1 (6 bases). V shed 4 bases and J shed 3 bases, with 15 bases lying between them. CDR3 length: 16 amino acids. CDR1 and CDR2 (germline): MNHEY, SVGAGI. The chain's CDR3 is CASSSQGWIDTGELFF. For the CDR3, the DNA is TGTGCCAGCAGTTCTCAGGGGTGGATAGACACCGGGGAGCTGTTTTTT.

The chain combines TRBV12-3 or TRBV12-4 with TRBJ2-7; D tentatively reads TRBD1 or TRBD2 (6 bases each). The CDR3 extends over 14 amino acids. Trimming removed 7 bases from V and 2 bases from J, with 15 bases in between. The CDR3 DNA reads TGTGCCAGCATTTTTGGGGGGCTGACCTACGAGCAGTACGTC. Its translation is CASIFGGLTYEQYV.

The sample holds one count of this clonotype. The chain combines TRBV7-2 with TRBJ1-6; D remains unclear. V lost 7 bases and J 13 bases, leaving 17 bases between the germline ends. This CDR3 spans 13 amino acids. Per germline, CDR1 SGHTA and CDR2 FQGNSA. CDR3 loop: CASTPGVNGPLHF. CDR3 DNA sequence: TGTGCCAGCACCCCCGGGGTAAACGGGCCCCTCCACTTT.

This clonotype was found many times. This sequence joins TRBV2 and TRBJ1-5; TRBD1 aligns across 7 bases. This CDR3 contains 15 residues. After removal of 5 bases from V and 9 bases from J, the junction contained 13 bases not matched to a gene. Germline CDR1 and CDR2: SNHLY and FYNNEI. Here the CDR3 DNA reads TGTGCCAGCAGTTTACAGGGGCCCCCGGGGTCGCCCCAGCATTTT. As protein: CASSLQGPPGSPQHF.

The CDR3 spells CASSGGDTTYEQYF. The CDR3 DNA sequence: TGTGCCAGCAGCGGGGGGGACACAACCTACGAGCAGTACTTC. V gene TRBV5-5 combines with J gene TRBJ2-7, with TRBD2 as a possible D gene (7 bases). Germline loops: CDR1 SGHKS, CDR2 YYEKEE (reference sequence). Trimming pared 4 bases from V and 2 bases from J, leaving 13 bases between. There are 14 residues in the CDR3. The whole variable domain, remainder taken from reference TRBV5-5 and TRBJ2-7, is DAGVTQSPTHLIKTRGQQVTLRCSPISGHKSVSWYQQVLGQGPQFIFQYYEKEERGRGNFPDRFSARQFPNYSSELNVNALLLGDSALYLCASSGGDTTYEQYFGPGTRLTVT.

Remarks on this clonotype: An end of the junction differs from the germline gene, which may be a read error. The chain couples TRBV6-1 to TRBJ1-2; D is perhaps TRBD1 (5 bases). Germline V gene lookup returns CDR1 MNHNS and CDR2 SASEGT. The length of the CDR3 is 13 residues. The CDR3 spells CASSENIRDGCTF. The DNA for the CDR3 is TGTGCCAGCAGTGAAAATATCAGGGACGGCTGCACCTTC.

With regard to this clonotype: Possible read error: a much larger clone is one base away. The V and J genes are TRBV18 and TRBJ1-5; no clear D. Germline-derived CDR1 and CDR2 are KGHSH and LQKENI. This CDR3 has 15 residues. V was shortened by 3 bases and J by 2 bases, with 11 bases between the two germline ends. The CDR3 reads CASSPGPERNQPQHF. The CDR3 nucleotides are TGTGCCAGCTCACCGGGTCCAGAACGCAATCAGCCCCAGCATTTT.

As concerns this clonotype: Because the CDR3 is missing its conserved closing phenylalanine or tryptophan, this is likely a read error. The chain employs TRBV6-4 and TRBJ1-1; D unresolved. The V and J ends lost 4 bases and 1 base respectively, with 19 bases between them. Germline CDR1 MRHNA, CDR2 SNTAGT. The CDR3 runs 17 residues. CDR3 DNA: TGTGCCAGCAGTGGGCGGGCGCAGGTAAGGGCGAACACTGAAGCTTTCTGT. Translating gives CASSGRAQVRANTEAFC.

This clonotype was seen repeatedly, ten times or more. For the CDR3, the DNA is TGTGCCAGCAGCTTAGTGGTCCCCAGAAAGTCGGGGAACTATGGCTACACCTTC. It encodes CASSLVVPRKSGNYGYTF. The chain joins TRBV7-9 to TRBJ1-2; no reliable D call. The CDR3 totals 18 residues. Germline V gene data show CDR1 as SEHNR and CDR2 as FQNEAQ (reference sequence). Trimming took 1 base from V and 2 from J, leaving 20 bases between them.

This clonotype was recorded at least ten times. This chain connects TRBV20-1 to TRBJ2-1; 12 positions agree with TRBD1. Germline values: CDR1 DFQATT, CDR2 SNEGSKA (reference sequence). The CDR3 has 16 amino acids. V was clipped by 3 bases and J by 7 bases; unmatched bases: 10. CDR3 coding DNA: TGCAGTGCTAGCGCAACCGGGACAGGGGGCATGAATGAGCAGTTCTTC. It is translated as CSASATGTGGMNEQFF.

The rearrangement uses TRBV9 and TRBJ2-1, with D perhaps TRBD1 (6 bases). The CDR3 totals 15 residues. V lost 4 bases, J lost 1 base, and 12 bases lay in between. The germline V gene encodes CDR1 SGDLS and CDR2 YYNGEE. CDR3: CASSNIGGSYNEQFF. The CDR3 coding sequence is TGTGCCAGCAGCAACATAGGGGGATCCTACAATGAGCAGTTCTTC.

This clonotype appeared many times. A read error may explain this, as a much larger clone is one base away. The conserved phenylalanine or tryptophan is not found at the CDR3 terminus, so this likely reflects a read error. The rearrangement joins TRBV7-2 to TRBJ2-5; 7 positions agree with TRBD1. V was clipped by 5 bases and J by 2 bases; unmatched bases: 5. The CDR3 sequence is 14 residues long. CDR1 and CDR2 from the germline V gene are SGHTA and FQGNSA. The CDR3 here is CASSPRQGQETQYL. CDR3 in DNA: TGTGCCAGCAGCCCACGACAGGGTCAAGAGACCCAGTACCTC.

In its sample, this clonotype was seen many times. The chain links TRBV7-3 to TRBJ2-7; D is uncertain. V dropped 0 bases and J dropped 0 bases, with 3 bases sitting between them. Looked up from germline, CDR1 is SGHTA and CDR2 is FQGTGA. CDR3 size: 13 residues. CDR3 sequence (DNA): TGTGCCAGCAGCTTAACTTCCTCCTACGAGCAGTACTTC. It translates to CASSLTSSYEQYF.